The 18 T cell receptor beta chains presented below share a single source sample, sequenced in a study of a mutant IDH1 vaccine in newly diagnosed glioma. Indicated time point: week 5, during vaccination. Doses of 300 ug of mutant IDH1 20-mer peptide were given with topical imiquimod. Which antigens these TCRs recognize remains unknown. TCRdb keeps only in-frame clones here, not all; method: immunoSEQ multiplex PCR. Of about 38,000 clones listed, around 78% are singletons. Specimen: PBMCs, collected from a glioma patient whose treatment included an IDH1 peptide vaccine. All receptors derive from a man aged 35 to 55 with glioma.

This clone was found once. This chain links TRBV13 with TRBJ2-2; 7 nucleotides agree with TRBD2. The germline V gene has CDR1 PRHDT and CDR2 FYEKMQ (reference sequence). The CDR3 extends over 15 amino acids. Losses at the gene ends were 1 base for V and 3 bases for J; bases not matched to a gene: 2. The CDR3 DNA reads TGTGCCAGCAGCTTAGTCCGGGGGGACACCGGGGAGCTGTTTTTT. Translated: CASSLVRGDTGELFF.

The chain employs TRBV10-3 and TRBJ1-4; D remains unclear. V was cut by 3 bases and J by 8 bases, with 7 bases left in between. CDR3 length: 12 residues. The germline V gene has CDR1 ENHRY and CDR2 SYGVKD. The CDR3 nucleotides read TGTGCCATCAGTGACGACCGGGAAAAACTGTTTTTT. The encoded protein is CAISDDREKLFF.

The chain has TRBV27 and TRBJ1-5; D gene ambiguous. CDR1 and CDR2 (germline): MNHEY, SMNVEV (reference sequence). CDR3 length equals 12 residues. Trimming removed 3 bases from V and 6 bases from J, with 6 bases in between. The DNA for the CDR3 is TGTGCCAGCAGTTTTAACGGTCAGCCCCAGCATTTT. It yields the protein CASSFNGQPQHF.

The chain's CDR3 is CASSVGTGAYEQYF. CDR3 nucleotides: TGTGCCAGCAGCGTGGGGACAGGGGCCTACGAGCAGTACTTC. This rearrangement joins TRBV9 to TRBJ2-7, with 10 nucleotides matching TRBD1. This CDR3 spans 14 amino acids. Germline lookup yields CDR1 SGDLS and CDR2 YYNGEE. V shed 2 bases, J shed 2 bases, and the junction held 1 base outside the gene matches. The full variable domain, completed using reference TRBV9 and TRBJ2-7, is DSGVTQTPKHLITATGQRVTLRCSPRSGDLSVYWYQQSLDQGLQFLIQYYNGEERAKGNILERFSAQQFPDLHSELNLSSLELGDSALYFCASSVGTGAYEQYFGPGTRLTVT.

This clone was detected only a few times. The chain joins TRBV9 to TRBJ1-4; tentative D call: TRBD1 (5 bases). The CDR3 runs 14 residues. Germline CDR1 is SGDLS and CDR2 is YYNGEE. With 3 bases removed from V and 8 bases from J, the gap between germline ends came to 14 bases. The CDR3 loop reads CASSATPGGEKLFF. CDR3 nucleotides: TGTGCCAGCAGCGCGACTCCCGGGGGAGAAAAACTGTTTTTT.

This clone showed up just once. The V and J genes are TRBV7-8 and TRBJ1-6, with TRBD1 identical over 9 bases. This CDR3 has 16 amino acids. Germline V CDR1 and CDR2: SGHVS, FQNEAQ. Germline trimming cut 1 base from V and 10 bases from J; bases unmatched to any gene: 8. The DNA of the CDR3 is TGTGCCAGCAGCTTAGACCCCGGGACAGGGAGATCACCCCTCCACTTT. This translates into CASSLDPGTGRSPLHF.

The chain is built from TRBV5-4 and TRBJ2-3; 10 positions match TRBD2. The junction had 8 bases not matched to a gene; V was cut back by 5 bases and J by 2 bases. Germline V gene lookup returns CDR1 SGHNT and CDR2 YYREEE (reference sequence). This CDR3 spans 16 amino acids. The CDR3 sequence is CASRQASGGSTDTQYF. CDR3 nucleotides: TGTGCCAGCAGGCAGGCTAGCGGGGGCTCCACAGATACGCAGTATTTT.

The genes are TRBV6-5 and TRBJ2-7; D is undetermined. The V end lost 0 bases, the J end lost 7 bases, and 4 bases lay between the germline ends. From germline, CDR1 is MNHEY and CDR2 SVGAGI. The CDR3 length is 11 residues. The DNA for the CDR3 is TGTGCCAGCAGTTACTCGGGGGAGCAGTACTTC. Its translation is CASSYSGEQYF.

The CDR3 here is CASSTWTENSPLHF. CDR3 sequence (DNA): TGTGCCAGCAGCACCTGGACAGAGAATTCACCCCTCCACTTT. The chain couples TRBV7-9 to TRBJ1-6; the D gene is possibly TRBD1 (6 bases). Trimming removed 5 bases from V and 7 bases from J, with 12 bases in between. The CDR3 loop spans 14 amino acids. CDR1 and CDR2 (germline): SEHNR, FQNEAQ (reference sequence).

A few counts support this clone. The chain has TRBV6-6 and TRBJ1-4, with TRBD1 as a possible D gene (5 bases). The CDR3 consists of 14 residues. V lost 7 bases and J lost 6, with 15 bases in between. From germline, CDR1 is MNHNY and CDR2 SVGAGI (reference sequence). CDR3 nucleotides: TGTGCCAGCACCACGACAGAGGACCATGAAAAACTGTTTTTT. Translating gives CASTTTEDHEKLFF.

J is TRBJ2-7 and V is TRBV7-2, with 8 bases matching TRBD2. The CDR3 loop spans 14 amino acids. Germline V CDR1 and CDR2: SGHTA, FQGNSA. Unmatched junction bases numbered 5, after V lost 5 bases and J lost 2 bases. The CDR3 DNA reads TGTGCCAGCAGCAATAAAGCGGGGGCCTACGAGCAGTACTTC. It yields the protein CASSNKAGAYEQYF.

V and J are TRBV29-1 and TRBJ2-2; D not resolved. V was shortened by 6 bases and J by 3 bases, with 14 bases between the two germline ends. The CDR3 totals 14 residues. Germline V gives CDR1 SQVTM, CDR2 ANQGSEA. CDR3 sequence (DNA): TGCAGCGTGATTGAGTCAACGGACACCGGGGAGCTGTTTTTT. Its protein product is CSVIESTDTGELFF.

The gene calls are TRBV7-2 and TRBJ1-6; D might be TRBD1 (6 bases). Germline CDR1 reads SGHTA; CDR2 reads FQGNSA. This CDR3 has 15 residues. V gave up 6 bases and J gave up 9 bases, with 18 bases separating them. This CDR3 is CASRTGGTSSSPLHF. The CDR3 DNA reads TGTGCCAGCAGGACAGGCGGGACATCAAGTTCACCCCTCCACTTT.

This clone was counted once. V usage is TRBV6-1 and J usage is TRBJ1-2; 7 bases map to TRBD1. The CDR3 loop spans 13 amino acids. Per the germline V gene, CDR1 is MNHNS and CDR2 is SASEGT. V shed 6 bases and J 7 bases; nucleotides not matched to a gene: 8. The CDR3 coding sequence is TGTGCCAGCAGAGAGACAGGGTTCGGTGGCTACACCTTC. This gives the protein CASRETGFGGYTF.

The J gene is TRBJ2-5, the V gene TRBV7-9; D is undetermined. The germline gives CDR1 SEHNR, CDR2 FQNEAQ (reference sequence). CDR3 length equals 15 residues. V dropped 5 bases and J dropped 2 bases, with 15 bases sitting between them. CDR3 bases: TGTGCCAGCAGCAGCCGAAGAGGTCAACAAGAGACCCAGTACTTC. Translated, it gives CASSSRRGQQETQYF.

CDR3 DNA: TGTGCCAGCAGCTTCTACCGGGACGAATATTCACCCCTCCACTTT. Translating it yields CASSFYRDEYSPLHF. The chain links TRBV7-2 to TRBJ1-6; D is possibly TRBD1 (5 bases). Trimming took 3 bases from V and 8 from J, leaving 14 bases between them. Per the germline V gene, CDR1 is SGHTA and CDR2 is FQGNSA. The CDR3 runs to 15 residues.

This chain links TRBV9 with TRBJ1-1; tentative D call: TRBD1 (5 bases). CDR1 is SGDLS, CDR2 YYNGEE, per germline. The CDR3 extends over 13 amino acids. Trimming cost V 3 bases and J 8 bases, with 14 bases left between them. CDR3 sequence reads: CASSAPWGEEAFF. The CDR3 DNA follows: TGTGCCAGCAGCGCCCCCTGGGGGGAGGAAGCTTTCTTT.

V gene TRBV14 combines with J gene TRBJ1-3; D is undetermined. The CDR3 extends over 15 amino acids. Germline V gene sequence: CDR1 SGHDN, CDR2 FVKESK. Trimming stripped 0 bases from V and 2 bases from J, with 8 bases between. The CDR3 region is CASSQDHSPGNTIYF. CDR3 nucleotide sequence: TGTGCCAGCAGCCAAGACCACTCCCCTGGAAACACCATATATTTT.